The sequence of this TCR beta chain was determined in a study of blood T cell repertoires in COVID-19. In the study overall: COVID-19 samples from acute and convalescent phases originated in the United States, Italy and Spain. PBMCs, B-cell-depleted T cells, or T cells provided the cDNA or gDNA that made up the material.

As handled by the study authors: How many nucleated cells were present was estimated from reference gene primer amplification. The table came from immunoSEQ multiplex PCR; TCRdb's copy has only in-frame clones and leaves some out. Clone size and the V and J calls come from that table; the DNA yielded D and trimming. Of some 70,000 clones listed, more than 80% are singletons. The CDR3 spans 15 residues. V shed 5 bases and J 3 bases; nucleotides not matched to a gene: 6. Germline assignment: CDR1 MNHEY and CDR2 SMNVEV (reference sequence). This receptor was obtained from a woman aged 80 or over with active COVID-19. The chain carries TRBV27 and TRBJ1-5, with 8 positions matching TRBD1. The sample was peripheral blood. The CDR3 here is CASSPGQEFNQPQHF. CDR3 sequence (DNA): TGTGCCAGCAGTCCGGGACAGGAGTTCAATCAGCCCCAGCATTTT.